One and the same sample provided the 23 T cell receptor beta chains below, sequenced in a study of cytomegalovirus exposure and HLA in healthy donors. The PCR was carried out with 60 Vbeta primers and 13 Jbeta primers. Assay: immunoSEQ multiplex PCR; the TCRdb copy retains only in-frame clones and omits some. The sample holds more than 85,000 clones, less than 85% seen once. The source material was PBMCs. The receptors stem from a man in his forties or fifties in good health and CMV-seropositive.

The chain is built from TRBV6-6 and TRBJ1-1; TRBD1 might be the D (6 bases). There are 15 residues in the CDR3. The germline CDR1 and CDR2 sequences are MNHNY and SVGAGI (reference sequence). The V end lost 6 bases, the J end lost 5 bases, and 19 bases lay between the germline ends. This CDR3 is CASSLVGGLWTEAFF. The CDR3 DNA reads TGTGCCAGCAGCCTAGTTGGGGGCTTGTGGACTGAAGCTTTCTTT.

This clone has a single count. The chain combines TRBV25-1 with TRBJ2-2; tentative D call: TRBD1 (5 bases). Per germline, CDR1 MGHDK and CDR2 SYGVNS. V lost 8 bases, J lost 6 bases, and 16 bases lay in between. The CDR3 is 14 residues long. CDR3 sequence reads: CASCEQGKPGELFF. The CDR3 coding sequence is TGTGCCAGCTGCGAGCAGGGAAAGCCCGGGGAGCTGTTTTTT.

This clone has a handful of counts. The rearrangement links TRBV19 to TRBJ2-7; 8 positions agree with TRBD2. The germline V gene has CDR1 LNHDA and CDR2 SQIVND (reference sequence). The CDR3 length is 13 residues. The ends lost 3 bases at V and 4 bases at J; junction bases unmatched: 2. Here the CDR3 reads CASSIRGGYEQYF. For the CDR3, the DNA is TGTGCCAGTAGTATTCGGGGGGGATACGAGCAGTACTTC.

This sequence joins TRBV25-1 and TRBJ1-3; 7 bases match TRBD1. This CDR3 region has 14 residues. Germline CDR1 and CDR2: MGHDK and SYGVNS. V was clipped by 11 bases and J by 3 bases; unmatched bases: 10. This CDR3 is CACGAGGSGNTIYF. The CDR3 DNA follows: TGTGCCTGTGGGGCAGGGGGTAGTGGAAACACCATATATTTT.

The chain links TRBV28 to TRBJ1-5; D is uncertain. The CDR3 is made up of 13 amino acids. Trimming stripped 6 bases from V and 6 bases from J, with 12 bases between. The germline gives CDR1 MDHEN, CDR2 SYDVKM. Written as DNA, the CDR3 is TGTGCCAGCAGACCAACAGTCGGTCAGCCCCAGCATTTT. Translating gives CASRPTVGQPQHF.

This rearrangement joins TRBV18 to TRBJ1-2; 9 nucleotides align to TRBD1. The ends lost 4 bases at V and 5 bases at J; junction bases unmatched: 8. Germline CDR1 is KGHSH and CDR2 is LQKENI. This CDR3 spans 15 amino acids. The CDR3 loop reads CASSQDRGGYYGYTF. The DNA of the CDR3 is TGTGCCAGCTCACAGGACAGGGGCGGCTATTATGGCTACACCTTC.

The V and J genes are TRBV18 and TRBJ2-3, with D possibly matching TRBD2 (6 bases). V dropped 3 bases and J dropped 5 bases, with 12 bases sitting between them. The CDR3 is made up of 14 amino acids. CDR1 KGHSH and CDR2 LQKENI come from the germline V gene. The CDR3 sequence is CASSPLTGGDTQYF. CDR3 DNA: TGTGCCAGCTCACCCCTCACCGGGGGAGATACGCAGTATTTT.

This chain connects TRBV19 to TRBJ2-7; D is perhaps TRBD1 (5 bases). Trimming took 5 bases from V and 0 from J, leaving 8 bases between them. Germline V gives CDR1 LNHDA, CDR2 SQIVND (reference sequence). CDR3 length: 13 residues. The CDR3 DNA reads as TGTGCCAGTAGTGGGGCAGGCTCCTACGAGCAGTACTTC. Residues: CASSGAGSYEQYF.

The V and J genes are TRBV6-6 and TRBJ2-7; a weak D match, TRBD2 (6 bases). Germline V CDR1 and CDR2: MNHNY, SVGAGI (reference sequence). Trimming removed 5 bases at V and 5 bases at J, with 16 bases between. CDR3 length: 14 residues. DNA of the CDR3: TGTGCCAGCAGTCAGACAGCGGGTCAGGACGAGCAGTACTTC. Translated, it gives CASSQTAGQDEQYF.

This chain links TRBV4-2 with TRBJ1-1, with D possibly being TRBD1 (5 bases). This CDR3 is built from 14 residues. Between the trimmed V and J ends, which lost 4 bases and 4 bases, there was a span of 13 bases. Germline loops: CDR1 LGHNA, CDR2 YNFKEQ. CDR3 sequence: CASSLSNGGTEAFF. The CDR3 DNA follows: TGTGCCAGCAGCCTCTCCAACGGGGGCACTGAAGCTTTCTTT.

The chain carries TRBV6-5 and TRBJ1-2, with 9 bases that match TRBD1. V shed 5 bases, J shed 4 bases, and the junction held 5 bases outside the gene matches. CDR1 and CDR2 (germline): MNHEY, SVGAGI. The CDR3 loop spans 14 amino acids. DNA of the CDR3: TGTGCCAGCAGTATGGGGGACAGGGTCTATGGCTACACCTTC. This translates into CASSMGDRVYGYTF.

The rearrangement joins TRBV7-9 to TRBJ2-3, with 7 bases matching TRBD2. The junction had 6 bases not matched to a gene; V was cut back by 0 bases and J by 6 bases. The CDR3 length is 15 residues. Germline V gives CDR1 SEHNR, CDR2 FQNEAQ (reference sequence). CDR3 region: CASSLAGAGVDTQYF. DNA of the CDR3: TGTGCCAGCAGCTTAGCGGGTGCGGGAGTTGATACGCAGTATTTT. Using reference TRBV7-9 and TRBJ2-3 for the parts outside the CDR3, the full variable domain is DTGVSQNPRHKITKRGQNVTFRCDPISEHNRLYWYRQTLGQGPEFLTYFQNEAQLEKSRLLSDRFSAERPKGSFSTLEIQRTEQGDSAMYLCASSLAGAGVDTQYFGPGTRLTVL.

The V gene is TRBV7-3, the J gene TRBJ2-7, with 9 bases matching TRBD2. The germline CDR1 and CDR2 sequences are SGHTA and FQGTGA. The CDR3 consists of 17 residues. Trimming at V came to 1 base and at J to 2 bases, leaving 9 bases not matched to a gene. The CDR3: CASSLMGSGGGAYEQYF. Here the CDR3 DNA reads TGTGCCAGCAGCTTAATGGGATCGGGCGGGGGGGCCTACGAGCAGTACTTC.

The V gene is TRBV11-3, the J gene TRBJ2-7, with D unresolved. CDR3 length: 13 amino acids. V gave up 4 bases and J gave up 5 bases, with 12 bases separating them. The germline CDR1 and CDR2 sequences are SGHNT and YENEEA. DNA for the CDR3: TGTGCCAGCAGCTCCCCCAGAACCGACGAGCAGTACTTC. Protein product: CASSSPRTDEQYF. The full variable domain, in which reference TRBV11-3 and TRBJ2-7 provide the parts outside the CDR3, is EAGVVQSPRYKIIEKKQPVAFWCNPISGHNTLYWYLQNLGQGPELLIRYENEEAVDDSQLPKDRFSAERLKGVDSTLKIQPAELGDSAVYLCASSSPRTDEQYFGPGTRLTVT.

The J gene is TRBJ2-3, the V gene TRBV7-2, with TRBD2 identical over 8 bases. V shed 0 bases, J shed 2 bases, and the junction held 4 bases outside the gene matches. Germline loops: CDR1 SGHTA, CDR2 FQGNSA. The CDR3 is made up of 16 amino acids. The CDR3 here is CASSLAVAGFTDTQYF. CDR3 coding DNA: TGTGCCAGCAGCTTAGCTGTAGCGGGGTTCACAGATACGCAGTATTTT. Complete variable domain (other parts from reference TRBV7-2 and TRBJ2-3): GAGVSQSPSNKVTEKGKDVELRCDPISGHTALYWYRQSLGQGLEFLIYFQGNSAPDKSGLPSDRFSAERTGGSVSTLTIQRTQQEDSAVYLCASSLAVAGFTDTQYFGPGTRLTVL.

This clone has only a few counts. The chain couples TRBV11-3 to TRBJ2-3, with 8 bases identical to TRBD2. CDR1 and CDR2 (germline): SGHNT, YENEEA. CDR3 length equals 14 residues. V lost 5 bases and J lost 8; bases outside the gene matches: 9. CDR3 in amino acids: CASSPHSAGGTQYF. The CDR3 nucleotides are TGTGCCAGCAGCCCACACTCGGCGGGGGGTACGCAGTATTTT.

V gene TRBV6-1 combines with J gene TRBJ1-1; tentatively, D is TRBD1 (5 bases). V was cut by 2 bases and J by 3 bases, with 13 bases left in between. This CDR3 has 15 amino acids. Germline lookup yields CDR1 MNHNS and CDR2 SASEGT. CDR3 residues: CASSEYGTGDTEAFF. CDR3 nucleotides: TGTGCCAGCAGTGAATACGGGACTGGGGACACTGAAGCTTTCTTT.

The chain employs TRBV5-1 and TRBJ1-5; D is perhaps TRBD1 (5 bases). Germline V gives CDR1 SGHRS, CDR2 YFSETQ. The CDR3 has 15 amino acids. Trimming pared 1 base from V and 7 bases from J, leaving 15 bases between. CDR3 in DNA: TGCGCCAGCAGCTTGATGGGAGGGGACGGACAGCCCCAGCATTTT. Protein sequence: CASSLMGGDGQPQHF.

J is TRBJ2-7 and V is TRBV7-2, with a tentative D call TRBD2 (5 bases). Between the trimmed V and J ends, which lost 3 bases and 1 base, there was a span of 7 bases. This CDR3 contains 13 residues. Germline CDR1 and CDR2: SGHTA and FQGNSA. The CDR3 coding sequence is TGTGCCAGCAGCTTCCGGACTTCCTACGAGCAGTACTTC. Residues: CASSFRTSYEQYF.

This sequence joins TRBV27 and TRBJ2-7; 11 positions match TRBD1. V shed 0 bases, J shed 3 bases, and the junction held 4 bases outside the gene matches. The length of the CDR3 is 16 residues. CDR1 and CDR2 (germline): MNHEY, SMNVEV (reference sequence). CDR3: CASSLSTGTGGYEQYF. For the CDR3, the DNA is TGTGCCAGCAGTTTATCAACCGGGACAGGGGGCTACGAGCAGTACTTC.

V usage is TRBV4-2 and J usage is TRBJ1-5, with D unresolved. The germline gives CDR1 LGHNA, CDR2 YNFKEQ. The CDR3 is made up of 15 amino acids. V was clipped by 4 bases and J by 2 bases, with 12 bases between them. CDR3 DNA: TGTGCCAGCAGCCCCGGGTTAAATGGCAATCAGCCCCAGCATTTT. It encodes CASSPGLNGNQPQHF.

This chain connects TRBV10-3 to TRBJ2-4, with TRBD1 as a possible D gene (5 bases). The CDR3 covers 12 residues. Germline V lookup: CDR1 ENHRY, CDR2 SYGVKD. Trimming stripped 10 bases from V and 5 bases from J, with 12 bases between. CDR3 DNA sequence: TGTGCCACCCCCCCAGGGCAAAACATTCAGTACTTC. Translating gives CATPPGQNIQYF.

The genes are TRBV7-2 and TRBJ1-6; 7 nucleotides match TRBD1. Germline CDR1 and CDR2: SGHTA and FQGNSA. V shed 5 bases, J shed 7 bases, and the junction held 8 bases outside the gene matches. The CDR3 extends over 15 amino acids. The DNA for the CDR3 is TGTGCCAGCAGCCTAATCGCGACAGGGAATTCACCCCTCCACTTT. Translation gives CASSLIATGNSPLHF.